This T cell receptor (beta chain) was profiled in a study of CD8 T cells in ankylosing spondylitis. Ten or more counts support this clonotype. Generation of TCR beta libraries employed quantitative 5'-RACE incorporating molecular barcodes. TCRdb ran MiXCR on the 5' RACE reads and lists one entry per CDR3 protein. Of fewer than 250,000 distinct CDR3 sequences in the sample, about 10% are singletons; the top ten hold about 3%. V lost 4 bases and J 8 bases, leaving 10 bases between the germline ends. CDR3 size: 12 residues. Germline V CDR1 and CDR2: SEHNR, FQNEAQ (reference sequence). Sequencing was carried out using blood, either unsorted or a sorted T cell fraction (not recorded which). This clonotype was obtained from a male donor with ankylosing spondylitis or in good health (not recorded which). The chain has TRBV7-9 and TRBJ2-3; weak D call: TRBD2 (5 bases). The CDR3 here is CASSSQGGTQYF. CDR3 coding DNA: TGTGCCAGCAGCTCGCAAGGAGGTACGCAGTATTTT. Looking up the rest from reference TRBV7-9 and TRBJ2-3 gives the full variable domain: DTGVSQNPRHKITKRGQNVTFRCDPISEHNRLYWYRQTLGQGPEFLTYFQNEAQLEKSRLLSDRFSAERPKGSFSTLEIQRTEQGDSAMYLCASSSQGGTQYFGPGTRLTVL.